Detailed here is one TCR beta chain. Its target antigen remains unknown. The input lacks base qualities; no much larger clone sits a single base away. These data belong to a study of human T cells and chemical hapten exposure (dated by TCRdb to about 2021). In terms of the full investigation: For sensitization, 2% DPC in acetone was applied to a 2 cm by 2 cm area of upper inner arm skin. Throughout the approximately 24-week study period, patients were also given weekly therapeutic DPC doses on the scalp. Libraries were pooled for sequencing, and per-sample TCR yields varied mainly because of small differences in library volumes within the pool. For TCR sequencing, blood came from 25 to 35 alopecia patients at anywhere from one to four time points (pre-sensitization, 2, 6 and 24 weeks). Patient blood was sampled pre-sensitization (week 0) and at 2, 6 and about 24 weeks after DPC sensitization. Patch testing was done on the upper back using Finn chambers containing 0.01% DPC, and results were scored after 6 days according to International Contact Dermatitis Research Group standards. The mostly female patient cohort included alopecia areata with under or over 50% scalp involvement, alopecia totalis and alopecia universalis. Peripheral blood TCR repertoire changes were tracked in vivo in alopecia patients during primary and secondary sensitization to the hapten diphenylcyclopropenone (DPC). Findings and caveats that apply to the study as a whole: Compared with pre-sensitization or healthy control sets, expanded TCRs formed significantly more large CDR3 similarity clusters, which is consistent with antigen-driven responses. The number of PT1 expanded TCRs positively correlated with patch test score, significant at thresholds 8, 16 and 32 but not 4. Repeated subsampling changed both the strength of the expansion versus patch-test correlation and the threshold at which that correlation became significant. Because every patient had alopecia, a presumed autoimmune disease, the patients' immune response might differ from that of healthy individuals. DPC sensitization did not change the number of TCRs with a frequency above 1 in 1000, and there was no evidence of changes in global repertoire structure.

This specimen's time point label, per the study, means: pre-sensitization, week 0. The sample's treatment or condition, from its label and the paper: therapeutic diphenylcyclopropenone sensitization with weekly scalp DPC. At each patch-test visit, blood was drawn before the patch test was applied. Eligible patients were aged 18 to 70, diagnosed with alopecia, deemed suitable for DPC therapy, and excluded if pregnant. Total RNA was extracted from unfractionated whole blood that had been collected in Tempus Blood RNA tubes. The CDR3 runs 15 amino acids, cysteine and phenylalanine included. The retained sequence is limited to the CDR3, 45 bases, with the frame set at the first base. V is reduced by 1 base and J by 2 bases, leaving a spacing of 11 bases between them. The germline V gene supplies CDR1 SGHTA and CDR2 FQGNSA. Libraries were constructed by RACE. Instrument on record: NextSeq 500. During library preparation, unique molecular identifiers were attached to individual cDNA molecules so that TCRs could be counted quantitatively and reproducibly. Each blood RNA sample was used to sequence both TCR alpha and TCR beta chains. The paper's processing steps were these. A median of roughly 98,000 TCRs per sample was observed, with a range of about 23,224 to 690,600. The Decombinator software suite was used to annotate V, J and CDR3 in the TCR reads. For the PS versus PT1 abundance plots, all samples were subsampled to the same number of TCRs (28,000). Expanded TCRs were defined as absent before sensitization and observed at least eight times at the 2-week time point. In-frame beta chains were kept once TCRdb had trimmed the public reads at Q25 with fastp and called clones with MiXCR. Identical CDR3 protein sequences are pooled into one entry, listed with their most common genes and DNA. TCRdb's processing, not the study's, gives the V and J calls here. This sample gives tens of thousands of distinct CDR3 sequences in total; roughly 12% of them show up just once. The top ten constitute about 6% of the sample.

Material: whole blood, obtained in connection with sensitization to the hapten diphenylcyclopropenone (DPC). This TCR was sampled from a woman aged 30 to 39 with alopecia areata. Some clones in this sample may be carry-over from other donors' samples. Recombination connected TRBV7-2 to TRBJ2-5, with TRBD2 perhaps the D gene, on 5 matching bases. CDR3 protein: CASSLGASLQETQYF. The sequenced DNA is TGTGCCAGCAGCTTAGGGGCTAGCTTACAAGAGACCCAGTACTTC.